This T cell receptor (beta chain) was sequenced during a study of CXCR3-negative and CXCR3-positive naive CD8 T cells. CDR3 length: 15 amino acids. Per the germline V gene, CDR1 is DFQATT and CDR2 is SNEGSKA (reference sequence). UMI-labeled 5' RACE yielded the TRB cDNA libraries. With the 5' RACE reads reprocessed, TCRdb shows one record per CDR3 protein and no DNA. The sample holds around 80,000 distinct CDR3 sequences. Phenotypically, naive CD8+ T cells corresponded to CD45RO-CCR7+CD27+CD95-. In regard to this clonotype: Its target is unknown.

Study-level points and caveats: CXCR3-positive naive cells carried more hydrophobic TRB CDR3s than CXCR3-negative naive cells did. Cryopreservation partially decreased CXCR3 expression, and most assays used fresh PBMCs. Whereas both naive subsets had comparably high diversity, memory CD8+ cells had much lower diversity. Naive cells used TRBV-TRBJ genes in much the same way whether CXCR3-negative or CXCR3-positive; memory cells did not.

The sample consisted of naive CXCR3+ CD8+ T cells from blood. Subset noted: CD45RO-CCR7+CD27+CD95- naive CD8+ T cells expressing CXCR3 (TNR3+). The TCR comes from a human donor in good health. Some clones in this sample may be carry-over from other donors' samples. The V call is TRBV20-1, the J call TRBJ2-2; the D call from TCRdb, TRBD1, cannot be confirmed without DNA. CDR3 protein: CSARVRTANTGELFF.